These T cell receptor beta chains were read from a single sample in a study of blood T cell repertoires in COVID-19. This table comes from immunoSEQ multiplex PCR, and its TCRdb copy is limited to in-frame clones, with some not included. The sample shows about 270,000 clones, approximately 86% of them seen only once. Specimen: peripheral blood. The receptors shown here come from a man aged 40-50 years with active or convalescent COVID-19. Each CDR3 is given without its conserved first and last residue. Part of the rows lack a size; the others show once, few, many or a class for expanded clones.

.	TRBJ2-3	TRBV24-1	ATSDLGAGGDTDTQY
.	TRBJ1-6	TRBV9	ASSEAGGRSSYNSPLH
.	TRBJ1-6	TRBV6-5	ASSYLRTHNSPLH
.	TRBJ2-7	TRBV10-2	ATLATGTHEQY
.	TRBJ1-2	TRBV6-5	ASSPTGQGLGYT
once	TRBJ2-2	TRBV2	ASSGTSGGGFLANTGELF
once	TRBJ2-2	TRBV2	ASTGDYHTGELF
.	TRBJ2-3	TRBV2	ASSGQGGNTQY
.	TRBJ2-1	TRBV15	ATSSGTHYNEQF
.	TRBJ2-1	TRBV11-3	ASSLDNRAYEQF